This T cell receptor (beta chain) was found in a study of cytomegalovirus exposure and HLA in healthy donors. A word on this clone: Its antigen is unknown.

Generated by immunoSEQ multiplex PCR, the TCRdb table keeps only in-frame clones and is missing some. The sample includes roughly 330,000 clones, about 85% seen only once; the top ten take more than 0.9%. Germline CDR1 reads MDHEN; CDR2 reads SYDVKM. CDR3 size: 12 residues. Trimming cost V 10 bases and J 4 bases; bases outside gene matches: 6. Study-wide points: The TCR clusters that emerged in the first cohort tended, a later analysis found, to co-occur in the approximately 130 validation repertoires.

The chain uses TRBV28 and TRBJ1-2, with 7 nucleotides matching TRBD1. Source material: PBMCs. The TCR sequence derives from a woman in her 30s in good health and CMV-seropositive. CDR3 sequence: CAIRDSGYGYTF. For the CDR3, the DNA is TGTGCCATCCGGGACAGTGGCTATGGCTACACCTTC.